A single sample is the source of the 12 T cell receptor beta chains below, sequenced in a study of blood T cell repertoires in COVID-19. TCRdb's copy holds only in-frame clones and misses some; the assay was immunoSEQ multiplex PCR. This sample carries 250,000 or so clones, more than 85% of them seen once, and the ten largest clones take around 1.6%. Sample: PBMCs or T cells enriched from blood (not recorded which). The source is a woman in her fifties or sixties who had recovered from COVID-19.

The CDR3 DNA reads TGCGCCAGCAGCTTGGAGGGACAGAATAGCAATCAGCCCCAGCATTTT. It yields the protein CASSLEGQNSNQPQHF. V gene TRBV5-1 combines with J gene TRBJ1-5; 7 positions match TRBD1. Germline assignment: CDR1 SGHRS and CDR2 YFSETQ. CDR3 length: 16 amino acids. J was trimmed by 0 bases and V by 0 bases; bases with no gene match: 3. The variable domain in full, with the rest retrieved from reference TRBV5-1 and TRBJ1-5, is KAGVTQTPRYLIKTRGQQVTLSCSPISGHRSVSWYQQTPGQGLQFLFEYFSETQRNKGNFPGRFSGRQFSNSRSEMNVSTLELGDSALYLCASSLEGQNSNQPQHFGDGTRLSIL.

The V call is TRBV19, the J call TRBJ1-5, with D possibly TRBD1 on 5 matching bases. CDR3 length: 15 amino acids. V lost 4 bases and J 5 bases, leaving 15 bases between the germline ends. Per the germline V gene, CDR1 is LNHDA and CDR2 is SQIVND (reference sequence). CDR3 DNA sequence: TGTGCCAGTAGTAGAAGGACACCTGCGGATCAGCCCCAGCATTTT. Translated, it gives CASSRRTPADQPQHF.

This clone has only one observation. The chain couples TRBV5-1 to TRBJ2-1; the match to TRBD2 covers 12 bases. The CDR3 covers 17 residues. J lost 15 bases, V lost 0 bases, and 16 bases had no gene match. Germline CDR1 and CDR2: SGHRS and YFSETQ. The CDR3 nucleotides are TGCGCCAGCAGCTTGGGATTAGGACTAGCGGGAATTTACCCCCCGTTCTTC. Residues: CASSLGLGLAGIYPPFF. Full variable domain (rest looked up from reference TRBV5-1 and TRBJ2-1): KAGVTQTPRYLIKTRGQQVTLSCSPISGHRSVSWYQQTPGQGLQFLFEYFSETQRNKGNFPGRFSGRQFSNSRSEMNVSTLELGDSALYLCASSLGLGLAGIYPPFFGPGTRLTVL.

The genes are TRBV6-1 and TRBJ1-1; D is perhaps TRBD1 (5 bases). CDR1 is MNHNS and CDR2 is SASEGT in the germline V gene. Trimming left V 0 bases short and J 5 bases short, with 13 bases between. There are 15 residues in the CDR3. CDR3 sequence reads: CASSEAGGGLTEAFF. The CDR3 bases are TGTGCCAGCAGTGAAGCGGGGGGAGGGCTGACTGAAGCTTTCTTT.

The V and J genes are TRBV9 and TRBJ2-2; D gene unclear. There are 16 residues in the CDR3. The V end lost 4 bases, the J end lost 5 bases, and 18 bases lay between the germline ends. The germline gives CDR1 SGDLS, CDR2 YYNGEE. The CDR3 sequence: CASSPIPSVVTGELFF. In DNA, the CDR3 is TGTGCCAGCAGCCCCATACCTTCCGTAGTAACCGGGGAGCTGTTTTTT.

V and J are TRBV5-6 and TRBJ2-7, with 9 bases aligning to TRBD1. Germline V gene data show CDR1 as SGHDT and CDR2 as YYEEEE. With V trimmed by 4 bases and J by 12 bases, 20 bases remained unmatched. The CDR3 is 16 residues long. The CDR3 loop reads CASSAQLYGQGYNSYF. CDR3 nucleotide sequence: TGTGCCAGCAGCGCTCAATTATACGGACAGGGGTATAATTCGTACTTC.

V is TRBV12-3 or TRBV12-4 and J is TRBJ2-7; tentative D call: TRBD1 (6 bases). The CDR3 is 13 residues long. The germline V and J ends were trimmed by 7 bases and 3 bases, with 13 bases remaining between them. DNA of the CDR3: TGTGCCAGCACCTTATCGGACAGCTACGAGCAGTACTTC. It is translated as CASTLSDSYEQYF.

This sequence joins TRBV6-2 or TRBV6-3 and TRBJ2-3; TRBD2 matches 9 bases. J gave up 3 bases and V 2 bases, and 12 bases lay outside the gene matches. The CDR3 has 18 residues. From germline, CDR1 is MNHEY and CDR2 SVGEGT. The CDR3 protein is CASSYTHIAGDCTDTQYF. The CDR3 region has the DNA TGTGCCAGCAGTTACACCCACATAGCGGGAGATTGTACAGATACGCAGTATTTT.

The V and J genes are TRBV11-2 and TRBJ2-7; 11 bases are shared with TRBD1. CDR1 SGHAT and CDR2 FQNNGV come from the germline V gene. V trimming: 5 bases; J trimming: 3 bases; junction bases outside the gene matches: 6. The CDR3 runs to 15 residues. The CDR3 DNA follows: TGTGCCAGCAGCCACCAGGACAGGGGGCTCTACGAGCAGTACTTC. Translation gives CASSHQDRGLYEQYF.

The genes are TRBV6-5 and TRBJ1-5, with D uncertain. Germline CDR1 MNHEY, CDR2 SVGAGI. Trimming left V 8 bases short and J 3 bases short, with 8 bases between. The CDR3 length is 12 residues. The DNA for the CDR3 is TGTGCCAGCCGAGGGATCAATCAGCCCCAGCATTTT. Amino acid sequence: CASRGINQPQHF.

CDR3 nucleotides: TGTGCCAGGGGAACCGACGGGACTAGCGGGAGGTGGGGTCCGCCCGAGCAGTACTTC. It yields the protein CARGTDGTSGRWGPPEQYF. The J gene is TRBJ2-7, the V gene TRBV14; TRBD2 agrees at 15 bases. Trimming removed 9 bases from V and 6 bases from J; junction bases left unmatched: 21. From germline, CDR1 is SGHDN and CDR2 FVKESK. The CDR3 has 19 residues.

This rearrangement joins TRBV24-1 to TRBJ1-2, with 9 bases matching TRBD1. The CDR3 consists of 13 residues. From germline, CDR1 is KGHDR and CDR2 SFDVKD. V shed 3 bases and J 7 bases; nucleotides not matched to a gene: 2. CDR3 nucleotide sequence: TGTGCCACCAGTGATCGGACAGGGGCTGGCTACACCTTC. This gives the protein CATSDRTGAGYTF.